These T cell receptor beta chains were read from a single sample in a study of response to subunit inactivated influenza vaccine. MiXCR, run by TCRdb on the RT-PCR reads, gives a single entry per CDR3 protein. The sample lists about 170,000 distinct CDR3 sequences; roughly 12% were seen once. These data also formed part of another study, on T cells expressing NK-cell markers.

This specimen was CD8+ T cells sorted from PBMCs, taken less than 13 days after vaccination. The receptors derive from a man aged 50 or older who received an inactivated influenza vaccine. The conserved cysteine and the conserved F or W are not part of the CDR3 here.

j_call: TRBJ2-7
v_call: TRBV9
cdr3_aa: ASSVAGDRTDEQY

j_call: TRBJ2-1
v_call: TRBV28
cdr3_aa: ASSLYFPNEQF

j_call: TRBJ2-1
v_call: TRBV25-1
cdr3_aa: ASSWQGAYNEQF

j_call: TRBJ2-1
v_call: TRBV29-1
cdr3_aa: SVYSSGRTLYNEQF

j_call: TRBJ2-1
v_call: TRBV27
cdr3_aa: ASSTPGYNEQF

j_call: TRBJ2-1
v_call: TRBV7-9
cdr3_aa: ASSLLARDEQF

j_call: TRBJ2-1
v_call: TRBV18
cdr3_aa: ASSPPGGNEQF

j_call: TRBJ2-2
v_call: TRBV29-1
cdr3_aa: SVATENTGELF

j_call: TRBJ2-7
v_call: TRBV4-3
cdr3_aa: ASSQDWGTSGRYEQY

j_call: TRBJ2-7
v_call: TRBV2
cdr3_aa: ASRFSATYEQY

j_call: TRBJ2-5
v_call: TRBV12-2
cdr3_aa: ASRLDWDTSGHETQY

j_call: TRBJ2-1
v_call: TRBV28
cdr3_aa: ASSARGNNEQF

j_call: TRBJ2-3
v_call: TRBV11-1
cdr3_aa: ASSLLSTSTDTQY

j_call: TRBJ2-7
v_call: TRBV7-9
cdr3_aa: ASSLGGVRYEQY

j_call: TRBJ2-7
v_call: TRBV28
cdr3_aa: ASSFRLSYEQY

j_call: TRBJ2-1
v_call: TRBV28
cdr3_aa: ASLQPLAGYNEHF

j_call: TRBJ2-5
v_call: TRBV4-3
cdr3_aa: ASSQDVGGEQETQY

j_call: TRBJ2-7
v_call: TRBV29-1
cdr3_aa: SVEGMTARGYEQY

j_call: TRBJ2-3
v_call: TRBV12-3/TRBV12-4
cdr3_aa: ASSWDSSDTQY

j_call: TRBJ2-7
v_call: TRBV5-5
cdr3_aa: ASSSGPWIPYEQY

j_call: TRBJ1-4
v_call: TRBV12-3/TRBV12-4
cdr3_aa: ASSLSSTNEKLF

j_call: TRBJ2-1
v_call: TRBV15
cdr3_aa: ATSRDLGSGSGNEQF

j_call: TRBJ2-3
v_call: TRBV6-2/TRBV6-3
cdr3_aa: ASSFEGGVNTDTQY

j_call: TRBJ2-1
v_call: TRBV6-5
cdr3_aa: ASSYERSYNEQF

j_call: TRBJ1-3
v_call: TRBV5-1
cdr3_aa: ASSLDGAGNTIY

j_call: TRBJ2-5
v_call: TRBV12-3/TRBV12-4
cdr3_aa: ASSLSSETQY

j_call: TRBJ2-1
v_call: TRBV6-1
cdr3_aa: ASRAGTSGNDEQF

j_call: TRBJ2-7
v_call: TRBV4-2
cdr3_aa: AISPGLLYEQY